A selection of T cell receptor beta chains follows, all from one sample in a study of blood T cell repertoires in COVID-19. The protocol was immunoSEQ multiplex PCR, while the TCRdb copy is restricted to in-frame clones and leaves out a portion. The table lists about 670,000 clones, about 87% of them singletons. Sequencing was done on a sample of peripheral blood. The origin of the receptors is a woman under 30 with acute or convalescent COVID-19. The CDR3 runs from the conserved cysteine through the conserved F or W. A D gene is named only where the DNA matches it firmly. Rows may omit the clone size; those that give it use once, few, many or a size class.

V	J	size	D	CDR3	DNA
TRBV9	TRBJ1-4	NA	NA	CASSVGSGAATNEKLFF	TGTGCCAGCAGCGTAGGATCTGGGGCGGCAACTAATGAAAAACTGTTTTTT
TRBV18	TRBJ2-1	NA	NA	CASSPDARDNEQFF	TGTGCCAGCTCACCAGACGCCCGGGACAATGAGCAGTTCTTC
TRBV10-1	TRBJ1-1	NA	NA	CASSESRSPSREAEAFF	TGCGCCAGCAGTGAGTCGAGGTCTCCTTCCAGGGAGGCTGAAGCTTTCTTT
TRBV27	TRBJ2-7	NA	TRBD2	CASSYGGGHLYEQYF	TGTGCCAGCAGTTACGGCGGGGGTCATTTATACGAGCAGTACTTC
TRBV5-6	TRBJ1-1	NA	NA	CASSWGLSGEAFF	TGTGCCAGCAGCTGGGGACTTTCGGGTGAAGCTTTCTTT
TRBV3-1/TRBV3-2	TRBJ2-5	NA	TRBD1	CASSETTGQETQYF	TGTGCCAGCAGCGAAACGACAGGGCAAGAGACCCAGTACTTC
TRBV7-9	TRBJ1-2	NA	NA	CASSPTRDSNGYTF	TGTGCCAGCAGCCCCACCCGGGACTCGAATGGCTACACCTTC
TRBV11-2	TRBJ2-1	NA	NA	CASGQGGSYNEQFF	TGTGCCAGCGGGCAGGGGGGCTCCTACAATGAGCAGTTCTTC
TRBV27	TRBJ1-1	NA	NA	CASSLSGSGNTEAFF	TGTGCCAGCAGTTTATCGGGTAGCGGGAACACTGAAGCTTTCTTT
TRBV28	TRBJ1-2	few	NA	CASNRGDYGYTF	TGTGCCAGCAACCGGGGGGACTATGGCTACACCTTC
TRBV2	TRBJ2-1	NA	TRBD2	CASSAMGLAVYNEQFF	TGTGCCAGCAGCGCAATGGGACTAGCGGTTTACAATGAGCAGTTCTTC
TRBV24-1	TRBJ2-3	NA	TRBD1	CATSDPGQGADAQYF	TGTGCCACCAGTGACCCGGGACAGGGGGCAGATGCGCAGTATTTT
TRBV28	TRBJ1-5	NA	NA	CASTPERGSNQPQHF	TGTGCCAGCACCCCGGAGAGGGGGAGCAATCAGCCCCAGCATTTT
TRBV5-1	TRBJ1-4	NA	TRBD1	CASSQSGTGGTNEKLFF	TGCGCCAGCAGCCAATCAGGGACAGGTGGGACTAATGAAAAACTGTTTTTT
TRBV7-8	TRBJ2-2	NA	NA	CASLSGVTGELFF	TGTGCCAGCTTGAGCGGCGTCACCGGGGAGCTGTTTTTT
TRBV19	TRBJ1-5	NA	NA	CASSIQGPSNQPQHF	TGTGCCAGTAGTATTCAGGGCCCAAGCAATCAGCCCCAGCATTTT
TRBV9	TRBJ1-1	once	TRBD1	CASSVADRGYTEAFF	TGTGCCAGCAGCGTAGCGGACAGGGGTTACACTGAAGCTTTCTTT
TRBV6-5	TRBJ1-5	NA	TRBD1	CASSRQGGNQPQHF	TGTGCCAGCAGTCGACAGGGGGGCAATCAGCCCCAGCATTTT
TRBV4-1	TRBJ1-2	NA	NA	CASSQEGSSNYGYTF	TGCGCCAGCAGCCAAGAGGGCAGTTCTAACTATGGCTACACCTTC
TRBV9	TRBJ2-7	NA	NA	CASSPHGVASYEQYF	TGTGCCAGCAGCCCTCACGGGGTAGCCTCCTACGAGCAGTACTTC
TRBV24-1	TRBJ1-5	NA	NA	CATSVGAGQPQHF	TGTGCCACCAGTGTAGGGGCGGGACAGCCCCAGCATTTT
TRBV7-8	TRBJ1-1	NA	NA	CASSPQGSGTEAFF	TGTGCCAGCAGCCCCCAGGGCTCAGGCACTGAAGCTTTCTTT
TRBV4-1	TRBJ2-2	NA	NA	CASSQEMGRANTGELFF	TGCGCCAGCAGCCAAGAAATGGGCAGGGCGAACACCGGGGAGCTGTTTTTT
TRBV19	TRBJ1-5	once	NA	CASSNRVRQPQHF	TGTGCCAGTAGTAACAGGGTCCGGCAGCCCCAGCATTTT
TRBV5-1	TRBJ2-1	NA	NA	CASSLDQGWGYNEQFF	TGCGCCAGCAGCTTGGACCAGGGTTGGGGATACAATGAGCAGTTCTTC
TRBV7-6	TRBJ2-1	once	NA	CASSPGQISSYNEQFF	TGTGCCAGCAGCCCCGGACAAATAAGCTCCTACAATGAGCAGTTCTTC
TRBV15	TRBJ1-1	NA	NA	CATSSPVGGVVTEAFF	TGTGCCACCAGCAGCCCCGTGGGGGGGGTGGTCACTGAAGCTTTCTTT
TRBV5-1	TRBJ1-1	few	TRBD1	CASSYSVQGASEAFF	TGCGCCAGCAGCTATTCAGTACAGGGGGCGAGTGAAGCTTTCTTT
TRBV6-5	TRBJ2-1	NA	NA	CASSRIGGPFNEQFF	TGTGCCAGCAGCAGAATCGGGGGGCCTTTCAATGAGCAGTTCTTC
TRBV24-1	TRBJ1-1	NA	NA	CATSDLYGTEAFF	TGTGCCACCAGTGATTTGTACGGCACTGAAGCTTTCTTT
TRBV19	TRBJ2-1	NA	TRBD1	CASSIQGTVDEQFF	TGTGCCAGTAGTATCCAAGGGACAGTCGATGAGCAGTTCTTC
TRBV20-1	TRBJ1-1	NA	TRBD1	CSAAQGAEAFF	TGCAGTGCTGCCCAGGGGGCTGAAGCTTTCTTT
TRBV25-1	TRBJ2-1	NA	NA	CASSFLADDGNEQFF	TGTGCCAGCAGTTTCCTAGCCGATGATGGGAATGAGCAGTTCTTC
TRBV7-9	TRBJ1-1	NA	NA	CASSQTKRVEAFF	TGTGCCAGCAGCCAAACCAAACGGGTTGAAGCTTTCTTT
TRBV24-1	TRBJ1-1	NA	NA	CATSSGEGDTEAFF	TGTGCCACCTCTTCAGGGGAGGGGGACACTGAAGCTTTCTTT
TRBV7-9	TRBJ1-3	NA	TRBD1	CASSRDLDRVGNTIYF	TGTGCCAGCAGCCGCGACTTAGACAGGGTCGGAAACACCATATATTTT